The T cell receptor beta chain under discussion was sequenced for a study of shared T cell receptors in the human thymus. Libraries were prepared by immunoSEQ multiplex PCR; TCRdb keeps only in-frame clonotypes and omits some of them. The sample lists about 710,000 clones, around 87% occurring once. J gave up 8 bases and V 8 bases, and 7 bases lay outside the gene matches. The CDR3 length is 13 residues. Germline V lookup: CDR1 MDHEN, CDR2 SYDVKM. The data were also submitted as part of a second study, on human thymus T cells. From that report: Thymus tissue was removed during corrective cardiac surgery. Related research has reported that thymic repertoires overlap highly among unrelated individuals.

Sequences were obtained from thymocytes. The TCR comes from a boy less than two years old with a congenital heart defect. J is TRBJ1-4 and V is TRBV28; 8 nucleotides align to TRBD1. The CDR3 sequence: CASLTGGREKLFF. In DNA form, the CDR3 reads TGTGCCAGCCTCACAGGGGGAAGAGAAAAACTGTTTTTT.